This passage covers 6 T cell receptor beta chains from one sample sequenced in a study of technical replicates of blood from several donors. The protocol was immunoSEQ multiplex PCR, while the TCRdb copy is restricted to in-frame clones and leaves out a portion. The sample includes about 79,000 clones, 85% to 95% of them seen just once. Sequenced: T cells isolated from PBMCs. Receptors originate from a human donor in good health.

The chain recombines TRBV5-1 with TRBJ2-2, with 7 bases lining up with TRBD2. CDR1 is SGHRS and CDR2 is YFSETQ in the germline V gene. Trimming took 4 bases from V and 4 from J; bases not matched to a gene: 16. The CDR3 runs to 18 residues. The CDR3 DNA is TGCGCCAGCAGCGTTCCCGCCTTTGTGGCGGGAGTCACCGGGGAGCTGTTTTTT. It encodes CASSVPAFVAGVTGELFF.

The chain uses TRBV6-6 and TRBJ2-2, with a weak D call TRBD1 (6 bases). The V gene lost 5 bases and the J gene lost 6 bases, with 19 bases spanning the gap. The CDR3 has 16 amino acids. Germline CDR1 is MNHNY and CDR2 is SVGAGI (reference sequence). The CDR3 protein is CASSGGHPRAAGELFF. CDR3 sequence (DNA): TGTGCCAGCAGTGGGGGCCATCCTAGGGCGGCCGGGGAGCTGTTTTTT.

This chain connects TRBV23-1 to TRBJ2-7; possibly TRBD1 for D (5 bases). TRBV23-1 is known as an ORF, though its function is uncertain. The CDR3 extends over 18 amino acids. V shed 1 base and J shed 4 bases, with 23 bases lying between them. CDR3: CASSQFPPLDKLEYEQYF. CDR3 nucleotide sequence: TGCGCCAGCAGTCAATTCCCCCCCTTGGACAAGCTGGAGTACGAGCAGTACTTC.

J is TRBJ1-1 and V is TRBV2; D is undetermined. V was pared by 2 bases and J by 2 bases, with 9 bases between. This CDR3 is 14 amino acids long. Germline lookup yields CDR1 SNHLY and CDR2 FYNNEI. CDR3: CASSEQATNTEAFF. In DNA form, the CDR3 reads TGTGCCAGCAGTGAACAGGCTACTAACACTGAAGCTTTCTTT. Together with reference TRBV2 and TRBJ1-1, the CDR3 gives the full variable domain: EPEVTQTPSHQVTQMGQEVILRCVPISNHLYFYWYRQILGQKVEFLVSFYNNEISEKSEIFDDQFSVERPDGSNFTLKIRSTKLEDSAMYFCASSEQATNTEAFFGQGTRLTVV.

The chain carries TRBV11-3 and TRBJ2-7, with TRBD2 identical over 10 bases. Unmatched junction bases numbered 4, after V lost 5 bases and J lost 0 bases. The CDR3 loop spans 15 amino acids. Germline V lookup: CDR1 SGHNT, CDR2 YENEEA. The CDR3 is CASSVSGGPSYEQYF. The CDR3, as DNA: TGTGCCAGCAGCGTTAGCGGGGGGCCCTCCTACGAGCAGTACTTC. The full variable domain, its missing parts supplied by reference TRBV11-3 and TRBJ2-7, is EAGVVQSPRYKIIEKKQPVAFWCNPISGHNTLYWYLQNLGQGPELLIRYENEEAVDDSQLPKDRFSAERLKGVDSTLKIQPAELGDSAVYLCASSVSGGPSYEQYFGPGTRLTVT.

This clone was counted between two and nine times. The chain uses TRBV27 and TRBJ1-1; D is possibly TRBD1 (6 bases). Trimming took off 3 bases at V and 1 base at J, with 9 bases between the two ends. The V gene's germline CDR1 is MNHEY and CDR2 SMNVEV (reference sequence). The CDR3 loop spans 14 amino acids. The CDR3 spells CASSLGAGNTEAFF. CDR3 nucleotides: TGTGCCAGCAGTTTGGGGGCAGGGAACACTGAAGCTTTCTTT.